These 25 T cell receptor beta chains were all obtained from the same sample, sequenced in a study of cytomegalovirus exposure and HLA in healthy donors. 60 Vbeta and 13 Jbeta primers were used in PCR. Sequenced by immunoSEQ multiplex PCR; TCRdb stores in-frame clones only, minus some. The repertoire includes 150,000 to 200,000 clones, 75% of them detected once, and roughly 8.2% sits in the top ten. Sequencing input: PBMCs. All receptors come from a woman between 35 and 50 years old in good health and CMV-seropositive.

CDR3 residues: CASIRHPRVEKLFF. CDR3 nucleotide sequence: TGTGCCAGCATACGACATCCGCGTGTGGAAAAACTGTTTTTT. This chain uses TRBV2 with TRBJ1-4; D is ambiguous. CDR3 length: 14 amino acids. Germline-derived CDR1 and CDR2 are SNHLY and FYNNEI. Trimming cost V 7 bases and J 8 bases, with 17 bases left between them.

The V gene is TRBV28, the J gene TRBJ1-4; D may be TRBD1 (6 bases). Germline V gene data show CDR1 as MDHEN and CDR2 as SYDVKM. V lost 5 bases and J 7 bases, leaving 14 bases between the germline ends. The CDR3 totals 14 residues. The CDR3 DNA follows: TGTGCCAGCAGTCAAGGGGGATTTGTTGAAAAACTGTTTTTT. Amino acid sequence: CASSQGGFVEKLFF. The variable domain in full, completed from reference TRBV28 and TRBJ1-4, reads DVKVTQSSRYLVKRTGEKVFLECVQDMDHENMFWYRQDPGLGLRLIYFSYDVKMKEKGDIPEGYSVSREKKERFSLILESASTNQTSMYLCASSQGGFVEKLFFGSGTQLSVL.

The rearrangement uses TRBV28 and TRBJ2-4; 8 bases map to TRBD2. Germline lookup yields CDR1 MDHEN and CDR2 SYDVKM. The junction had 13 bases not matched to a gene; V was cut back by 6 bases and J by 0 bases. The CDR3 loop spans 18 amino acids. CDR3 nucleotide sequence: TGTGCCAGCAGCTCCCGGAGCGGGAGAGGGGAAGCCAAAAACATTCAGTACTTC. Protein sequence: CASSSRSGRGEAKNIQYF.

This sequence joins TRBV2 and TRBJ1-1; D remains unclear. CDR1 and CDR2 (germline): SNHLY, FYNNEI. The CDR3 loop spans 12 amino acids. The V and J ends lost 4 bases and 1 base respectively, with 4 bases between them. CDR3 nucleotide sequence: TGTGCCAGCAGTGTAGAGAACACTGAAGCTTTCTTT. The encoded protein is CASSVENTEAFF.

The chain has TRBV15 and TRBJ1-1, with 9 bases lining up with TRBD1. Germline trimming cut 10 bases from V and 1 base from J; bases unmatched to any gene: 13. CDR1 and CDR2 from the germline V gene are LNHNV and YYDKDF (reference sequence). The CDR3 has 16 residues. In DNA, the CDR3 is TGTGCCAGTCGTCACCCGACAGGGGGAAGGAACACTGAAGCTTTCTTT. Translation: CASRHPTGGRNTEAFF.

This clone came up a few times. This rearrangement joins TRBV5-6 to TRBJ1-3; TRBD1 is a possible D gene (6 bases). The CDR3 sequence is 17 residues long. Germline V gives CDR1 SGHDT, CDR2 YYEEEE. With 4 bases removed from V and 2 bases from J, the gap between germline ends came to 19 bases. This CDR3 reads CASSIRQAMGTGNTIYF. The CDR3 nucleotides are TGTGCCAGCAGCATCCGACAGGCTATGGGCACTGGAAACACCATATATTTT.

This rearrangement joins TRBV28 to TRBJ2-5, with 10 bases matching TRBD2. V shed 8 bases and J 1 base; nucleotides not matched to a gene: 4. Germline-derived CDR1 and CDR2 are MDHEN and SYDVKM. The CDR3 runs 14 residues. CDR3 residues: CASGLAGAQETQYF. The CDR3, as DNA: TGTGCCAGCGGCCTAGCGGGAGCCCAAGAGACCCAGTACTTC.

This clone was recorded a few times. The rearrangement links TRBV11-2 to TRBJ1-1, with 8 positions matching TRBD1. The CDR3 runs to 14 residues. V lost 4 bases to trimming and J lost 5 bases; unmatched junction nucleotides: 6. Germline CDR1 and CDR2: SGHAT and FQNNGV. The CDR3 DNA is TGTGCCAGCAGCTCGACAGGGGAGCGGACTGAAGCTTTCTTT. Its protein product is CASSSTGERTEAFF.

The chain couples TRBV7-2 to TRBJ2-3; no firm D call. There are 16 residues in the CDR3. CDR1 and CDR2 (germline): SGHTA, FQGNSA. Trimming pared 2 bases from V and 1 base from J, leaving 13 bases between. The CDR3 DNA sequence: TGTGCCAGCAGCTTAAAGCGCTCCCTGGGCACAGATACGCAGTATTTT. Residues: CASSLKRSLGTDTQYF.

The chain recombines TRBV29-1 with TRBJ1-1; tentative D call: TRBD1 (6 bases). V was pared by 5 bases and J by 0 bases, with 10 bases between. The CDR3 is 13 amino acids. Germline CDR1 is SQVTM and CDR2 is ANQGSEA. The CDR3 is CSVKQGLNTEAFF. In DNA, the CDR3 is TGCAGCGTTAAACAGGGATTGAACACTGAAGCTTTCTTT. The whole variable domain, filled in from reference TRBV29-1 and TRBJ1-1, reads SAVISQKPSRDICQRGTSLTIQCQVDSQVTMMFWYRQQPGQSLTLIATANQGSEATYESGFVIDKFPISRPNLTFSTLTVSNMSPEDSSIYLCSVKQGLNTEAFFGQGTRLTVV.

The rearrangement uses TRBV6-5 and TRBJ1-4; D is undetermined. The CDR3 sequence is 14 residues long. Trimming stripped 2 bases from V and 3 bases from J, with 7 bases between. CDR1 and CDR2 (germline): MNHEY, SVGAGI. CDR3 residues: CASSYGSPNEKLFF. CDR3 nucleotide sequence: TGTGCCAGCAGTTACGGCAGTCCTAATGAAAAACTGTTTTTT.

The CDR3: CASSIGGDRAYNEQFF. CDR3 sequence (DNA): TGTGCCAGTAGTATAGGGGGGGACAGGGCCTACAATGAGCAGTTCTTC. The V gene is TRBV19, the J gene TRBJ2-1, with 9 nucleotides matching TRBD1. CDR3 size: 16 residues. Germline CDR1 LNHDA, CDR2 SQIVND (reference sequence). Germline trimming cut 1 base from V and 2 bases from J; bases unmatched to any gene: 3.

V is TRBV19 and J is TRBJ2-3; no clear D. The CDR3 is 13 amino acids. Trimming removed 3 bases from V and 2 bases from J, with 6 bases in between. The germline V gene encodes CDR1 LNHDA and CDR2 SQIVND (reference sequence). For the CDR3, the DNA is TGTGCCAGTAGTATGGCATTCACAGATACGCAGTATTTT. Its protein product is CASSMAFTDTQYF.

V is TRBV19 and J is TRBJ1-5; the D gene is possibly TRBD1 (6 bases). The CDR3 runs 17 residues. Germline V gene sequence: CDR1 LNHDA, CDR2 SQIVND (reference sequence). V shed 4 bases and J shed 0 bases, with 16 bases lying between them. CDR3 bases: TGTGCCAGTAGTAGCCCCACGGACAGATATAGCAATCAGCCCCAGCATTTT. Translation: CASSSPTDRYSNQPQHF. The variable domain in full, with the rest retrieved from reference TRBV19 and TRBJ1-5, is DGGITQSPKYLFRKEGQNVTLSCEQNLNHDAMYWYRQDPGQGLRLIYYSQIVNDFQKGDIAEGYSVSREKKESFPLTVTSAQKNPTAFYLCASSSPTDRYSNQPQHFGDGTRLSIL.

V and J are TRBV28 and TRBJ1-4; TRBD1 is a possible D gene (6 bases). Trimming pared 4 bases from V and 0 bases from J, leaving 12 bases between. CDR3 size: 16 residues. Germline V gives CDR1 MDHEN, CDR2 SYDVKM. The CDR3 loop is CASSSLEGATNEKLFF. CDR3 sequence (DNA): TGTGCCAGCAGTTCCTTAGAGGGGGCAACTAATGAAAAACTGTTTTTT.

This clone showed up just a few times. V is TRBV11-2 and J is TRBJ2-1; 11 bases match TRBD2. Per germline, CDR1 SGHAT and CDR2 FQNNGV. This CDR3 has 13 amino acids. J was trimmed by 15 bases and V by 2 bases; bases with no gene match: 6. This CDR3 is CASSLNSGRVPFF. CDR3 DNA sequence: TGTGCCAGCAGCTTAAATAGCGGGAGGGTTCCGTTCTTC.

In DNA, the CDR3 is TGTGCCAGCAGCTTGGCGGGACAGGGGGCTATAGGGGAGTACTTC. It yields the protein CASSLAGQGAIGEYF. V and J are TRBV5-4 and TRBJ2-7; 12 bases agree with TRBD1. Germline CDR1 SGHNT, CDR2 YYREEE (reference sequence). Trimming removed 0 bases from V and 11 bases from J; junction bases left unmatched: 9. There are 15 residues in the CDR3.

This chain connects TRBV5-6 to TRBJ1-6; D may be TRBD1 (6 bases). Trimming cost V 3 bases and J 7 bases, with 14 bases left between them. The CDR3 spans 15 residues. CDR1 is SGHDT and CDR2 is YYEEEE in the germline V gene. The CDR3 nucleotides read TGTGCCAGCAGCTCCGACAGGAGCAAAAATTCACCCCTCCACTTT. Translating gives CASSSDRSKNSPLHF.

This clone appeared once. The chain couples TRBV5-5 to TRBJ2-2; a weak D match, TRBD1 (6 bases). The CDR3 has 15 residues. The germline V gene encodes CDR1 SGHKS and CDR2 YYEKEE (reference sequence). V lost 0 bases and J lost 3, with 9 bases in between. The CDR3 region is CASSLDGGYTGELFF. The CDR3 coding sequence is TGTGCCAGCAGCTTGGATGGGGGCTACACCGGGGAGCTGTTTTTT.

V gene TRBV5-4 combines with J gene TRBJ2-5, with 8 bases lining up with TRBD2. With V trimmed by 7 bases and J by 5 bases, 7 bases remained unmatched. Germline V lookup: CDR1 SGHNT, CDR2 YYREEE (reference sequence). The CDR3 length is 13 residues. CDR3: CASGIAGSETQYF. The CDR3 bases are TGTGCCAGCGGAATAGCGGGATCGGAGACCCAGTACTTC.

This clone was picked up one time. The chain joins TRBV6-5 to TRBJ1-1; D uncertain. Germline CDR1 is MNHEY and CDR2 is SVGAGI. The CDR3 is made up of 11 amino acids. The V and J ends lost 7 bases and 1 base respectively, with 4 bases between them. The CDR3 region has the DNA TGTGCCAGCAATCGGAACACTGAAGCTTTCTTT. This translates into CASNRNTEAFF.

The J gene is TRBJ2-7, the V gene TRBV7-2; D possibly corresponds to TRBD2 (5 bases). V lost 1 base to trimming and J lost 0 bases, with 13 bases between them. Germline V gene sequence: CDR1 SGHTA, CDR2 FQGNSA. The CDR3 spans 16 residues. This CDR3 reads CASSLVGSGSSYEQYF. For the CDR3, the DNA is TGTGCCAGCAGCTTAGTAGGTTCGGGGTCCTCCTACGAGCAGTACTTC.

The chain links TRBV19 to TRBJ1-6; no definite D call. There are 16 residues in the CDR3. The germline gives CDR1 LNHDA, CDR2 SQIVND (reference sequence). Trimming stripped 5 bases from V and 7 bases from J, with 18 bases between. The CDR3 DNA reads TGTGCCAGTAGTCTGGGCCCGAACCTATACAATTCACCCCTCCACTTT. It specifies CASSLGPNLYNSPLHF. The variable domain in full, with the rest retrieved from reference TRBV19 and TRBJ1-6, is DGGITQSPKYLFRKEGQNVTLSCEQNLNHDAMYWYRQDPGQGLRLIYYSQIVNDFQKGDIAEGYSVSREKKESFPLTVTSAQKNPTAFYLCASSLGPNLYNSPLHFGNGTRLTVT.

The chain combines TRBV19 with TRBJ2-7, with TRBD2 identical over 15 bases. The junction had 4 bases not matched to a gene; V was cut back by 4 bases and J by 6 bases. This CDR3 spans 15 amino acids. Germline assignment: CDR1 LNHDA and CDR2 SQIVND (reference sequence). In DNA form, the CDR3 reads TGTGCCAGTAGTAAGGGACTAGCGGGAGGAATCGAGCAGTACTTC. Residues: CASSKGLAGGIEQYF.

This CDR3 is CAISGTSGEQFF. The CDR3 region has the DNA TGTGCCATCAGTGGAACTAGCGGCGAGCAGTTCTTC. The chain employs TRBV10-3 and TRBJ2-1, with 8 bases matching TRBD2. There are 12 residues in the CDR3. Looked up from germline, CDR1 is ENHRY and CDR2 is SYGVKD. J was trimmed by 10 bases and V by 4 bases; bases with no gene match: 3.